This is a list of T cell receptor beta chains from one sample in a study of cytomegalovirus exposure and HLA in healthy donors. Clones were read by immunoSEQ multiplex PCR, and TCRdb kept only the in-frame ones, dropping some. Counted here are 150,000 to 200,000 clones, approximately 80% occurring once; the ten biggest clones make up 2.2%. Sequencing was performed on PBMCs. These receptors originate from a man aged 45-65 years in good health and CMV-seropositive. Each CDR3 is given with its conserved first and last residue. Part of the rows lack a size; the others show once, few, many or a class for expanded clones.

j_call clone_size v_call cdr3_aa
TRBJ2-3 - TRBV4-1 CARLAGGAGTDTQYF
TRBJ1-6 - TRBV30 CAWTIPGQGVGSLHF
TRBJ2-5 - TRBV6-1 CASSVGAQFRSETQYF
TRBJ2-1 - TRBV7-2 CASSLGGHSYNEQFF
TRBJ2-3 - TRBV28 CATMGATTATDTQYF
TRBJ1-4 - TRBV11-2 CASSLGGRQQLFF
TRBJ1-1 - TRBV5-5 CASSLDQGWTEAFF
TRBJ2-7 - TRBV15 CATSRDLAEQYF
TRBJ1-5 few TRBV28 CASGRDRGLLHQPQHF
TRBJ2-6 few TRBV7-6 CASSPTAGSGANVLTF
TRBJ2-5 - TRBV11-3 CASSLPSEETQYF
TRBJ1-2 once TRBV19 CASRSADNYGYTF
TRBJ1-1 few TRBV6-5 CASSLGTGLTEAFF
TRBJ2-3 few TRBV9 CASSGAHQDSRGDTQYF
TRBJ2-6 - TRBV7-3 CASSLAGGGANVLTF
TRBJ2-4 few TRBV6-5 CASSPGQGRDIQYF
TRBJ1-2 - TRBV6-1 CASSDGQGWEGYTF
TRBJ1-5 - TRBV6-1 CASGDDRRSQPQHF
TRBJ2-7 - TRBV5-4 CASSFFGTGNYEQYF
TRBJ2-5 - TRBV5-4 CASSSGLARETQYF
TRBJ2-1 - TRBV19 CASSISAGFAYNEQFF
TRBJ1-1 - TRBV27 CASRRTGGAEAFF
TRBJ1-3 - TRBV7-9 CASSSRGQAAGNTIYF
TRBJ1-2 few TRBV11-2 CASSLDINYGYTF
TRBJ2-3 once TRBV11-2 CASSGGILSGSSTDTQYF
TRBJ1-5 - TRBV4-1 CASSQEAVLSNQPQHF
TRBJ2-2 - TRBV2 CASRISGQATGELFF
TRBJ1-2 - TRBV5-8 CASSPDRGFYGYTF
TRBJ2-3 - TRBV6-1 CASSEHGTDTQYF
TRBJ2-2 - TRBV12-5 CASGLEDYSNTGELFF
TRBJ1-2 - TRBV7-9 CASSLASGVSGYTF
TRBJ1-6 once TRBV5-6 CASSSPGQYNSPLHF
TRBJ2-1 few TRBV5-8 CASSRSSGGPYNEQFF
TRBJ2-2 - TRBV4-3 CASSQDFSVGQPGELFF
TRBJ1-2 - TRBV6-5 CASDGTGEYGYTF
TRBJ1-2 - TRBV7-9 CASSPPISGTTLGHGYTF
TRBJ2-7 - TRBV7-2 CASSSNRGPYEQYF